These 23 T cell receptor beta chains were sequenced from one sample in a study of T cells in Graves' hyperthyroidism and ophthalmopathy. Amplified regions were TCR beta CDR3 sequences from RNA transcripts. During a first-round RT-PCR of the TCR CDR3, the HTBI primer set was used. A single record per CDR3 protein comes from TCRdb applying MiXCR to the multiplex PCR reads. The data hold about 840,000 distinct CDR3 sequences, with 38% observed a single time. The sample taken for sequencing was blood. Source of these receptors: a man younger than 35 with Graves' hyperthyroidism.

The rearrangement links TRBV29-1 to TRBJ2-1; possibly TRBD1 for D (6 bases). The DNA end is more similar to TRBJ2-7, so the J call may be wrong. From germline, CDR1 is SQVTM and CDR2 ANQGSEA. The CDR3 covers 11 residues. CDR3 nucleotides: TGCAGCGGGACAGAATCTTACGAGCAGTACTTC. Amino acid sequence: CSGTESYEQYF.

The chain uses TRBV20-1 and TRBJ2-7; 12 nucleotides agree with TRBD2. V shed 2 bases and J 7 bases; nucleotides not matched to a gene: 6. CDR1 and CDR2 from the germline V gene are DFQATT and SNEGSKA (reference sequence). This CDR3 contains 14 residues. The CDR3 DNA reads TGCAGTGCTAGAATCGGACTAGCGGGAAAAGAGCAGTACTTC. Translation: CSARIGLAGKEQYF.

This chain uses TRBV15 with TRBJ1-5, with D hard to call. The CDR3 totals 16 residues. V lost 3 bases and J lost 3, with 15 bases in between. Germline loops: CDR1 LNHNV, CDR2 YYDKDF (reference sequence). The chain's CDR3 is CATSSLEGYDNQPQHF. The CDR3 region has the DNA TGTGCCACCAGCAGCTTGGAAGGATACGACAATCAGCCCCAGCATTTT.

This clonotype was picked up a small number of times. The chain recombines TRBV2 with TRBJ1-3, with D possibly TRBD1 on 6 matching bases. Trimming took 4 bases from V and 0 from J, leaving 13 bases between them. Germline values: CDR1 SNHLY, CDR2 FYNNEI. CDR3 size: 16 residues. The CDR3 nucleotides are TGTGCCAGCAGTGGAAGGGGGGCTAGCTCTGGAAACACCATATATTTT. Its protein is CASSGRGASSGNTIYF.

This clonotype was detected many times. The chain combines TRBV2 with TRBJ1-2; 8 bases agree with TRBD1. This CDR3 has 15 amino acids. Germline CDR1 SNHLY, CDR2 FYNNEI. V was clipped by 6 bases and J by 6 bases; unmatched bases: 12. The CDR3 DNA follows: TGTGCCAGCAGGCACTCCAGGGGGCCGAGGAATGGCTACACCTTC. This encodes CASRHSRGPRNGYTF.

In this sample, this clonotype turned up many times. The V and J genes are TRBV10-3 and TRBJ1-1; 9 bases match TRBD1. J was trimmed by 0 bases and V by 7 bases; bases with no gene match: 15. Germline lookup yields CDR1 ENHRY and CDR2 SYGVKD. The CDR3 extends over 18 amino acids. The CDR3 DNA reads TGTGCCATCAAGCCGGGACAGGGAACCGCCCCCATGAACACTGAAGCTTTCTTT. It yields the protein CAIKPGQGTAPMNTEAFF.

This clonotype was picked up a small number of times. The chain carries TRBV5-6 and TRBJ1-2; D unclear. Germline V gene data show CDR1 as SGHDT and CDR2 as YYEEEE. The CDR3 is 16 amino acids. Between the trimmed V and J ends, which lost 0 bases and 0 bases, there was a span of 12 bases. In nucleotides, the CDR3 is TGTGCCAGCAGCTTGGCCAGCAGAAACTCTAACTATGGCTACACCTTC. This encodes CASSLASRNSNYGYTF.

Details on this clonotype: At one end the junction does not follow the germline gene, possibly because of a read error. J is TRBJ1-1 and V is TRBV7-9; no reliable D call. Germline V gene lookup returns CDR1 SEHNR and CDR2 FQNEAQ (reference sequence). The CDR3 sequence is 13 residues long. CDR3 in amino acids: CAGSPAPDTEAFF. CDR3 nucleotides: TGTGCCGGCAGCCCCGCCCCCGACACTGAAGCTTTCTTT.

Of note for this clonotype: A much larger clone lies a single base off, so this may be a read error. V usage is TRBV7-8 and J usage is TRBJ1-2; the match to TRBD1 covers 9 bases. Germline V gives CDR1 SGHVS, CDR2 FQNEAQ. V lost 1 base and J lost 4; bases outside the gene matches: 1. This CDR3 contains 14 residues. In nucleotides, the CDR3 is TGTGCCAGCAGCTTAGGGACAGGGGTCTATGGCTACACCTTC. This sequence encodes CASSLGTGVYGYTF.

In this sample, this clonotype turned up many times. This chain links TRBV29-1 with TRBJ2-2; 9 bases are shared with TRBD1. Germline loops: CDR1 SQVTM, CDR2 ANQGSEA. The CDR3 totals 14 residues. V lost 6 bases, J lost 4 bases, and 6 bases stayed unmatched. CDR3 loop: CSVGGQGVTGELFF. The CDR3 DNA follows: TGCAGCGTGGGGGGACAGGGAGTCACCGGGGAGCTGTTTTTT.

This clonotype turned up a few times. The chain recombines TRBV4-1 with TRBJ2-5; 9 bases agree with TRBD2. V lost 0 bases and J lost 6; bases outside the gene matches: 8. Germline V lookup: CDR1 MGHRA, CDR2 YSYEKL. There are 16 residues in the CDR3. This chain's CDR3 is CASSQEPGLATKTQYF. The DNA for the CDR3 is TGCGCCAGCAGCCAAGAGCCCGGACTAGCGACGAAGACCCAGTACTTC.

This clonotype was seen a handful of times. This rearrangement joins TRBV5-6 to TRBJ1-1; 7 bases are shared with TRBD1. Germline V gene lookup returns CDR1 SGHDT and CDR2 YYEEEE. J was trimmed by 11 bases and V by 0 bases; bases with no gene match: 13. CDR3 length: 15 amino acids. CDR3 residues: CASSLVGRGISAAFF. CDR3 DNA sequence: TGTGCCAGCAGCTTGGTTGGCAGGGGGATCTCTGCGGCTTTCTTT.

In this sample, this clonotype turned up many times. The chain couples TRBV29-1 to TRBJ1-5; no reliable D call. V was trimmed by 6 bases and J by 2 bases, leaving 11 bases between them. The germline V gene encodes CDR1 SQVTM and CDR2 ANQGSEA. The CDR3 has 13 amino acids. Written as DNA, the CDR3 is TGCAGCGTCAAGACAAGTGGCAATCAGCCCCAGCATTTT. Its translation: CSVKTSGNQPQHF.

The chain couples TRBV20-1 to TRBJ2-7; TRBD1 matches 9 bases. In germline, CDR1 is DFQATT, CDR2 SNEGSKA (reference sequence). This CDR3 has 14 residues. J was trimmed by 7 bases and V by 1 base; bases with no gene match: 8. The CDR3 DNA follows: TGCAGTGCTAGAGGGACAGGGGCACTGGAGGAGCAGTACTTC. Translating it yields CSARGTGALEEQYF.

The sample holds many counts of this clonotype. The chain employs TRBV19 and TRBJ1-2; no firm D call. Per the germline V gene, CDR1 is LNHDA and CDR2 is SQIVND (reference sequence). The V and J ends lost 6 bases and 1 base respectively, with 6 bases between them. The CDR3 runs 12 residues. CDR3 coding DNA: TGTGCCAGTAGACACTTTAACTATGGCTACACCTTC. It specifies CASRHFNYGYTF.

The chain uses TRBV12-3 or TRBV12-4 and TRBJ2-7, with unresolved D. CDR3 length: 11 amino acids. V shed 6 bases and J shed 5 bases, with 8 bases lying between them. CDR3 amino acids: CASRLTDEQYF. Here the CDR3 DNA reads TGTGCCAGCAGACTGACTGACGAGCAGTACTTC.

This chain joins TRBV12-3 or TRBV12-4 and TRBJ1-2; D unclear. V was trimmed by 4 bases and J by 7 bases, leaving 10 bases between them. CDR3 size: 12 residues. The CDR3 protein is CASSSTLGGYTF. The CDR3 bases are TGTGCCAGCAGTTCCACCCTGGGTGGCTACACCTTC.

This clonotype occurred many times. The chain uses TRBV2 and TRBJ2-5; 11 nucleotides align to TRBD2. The CDR3 contains 18 residues. V shed 3 bases, J shed 1 base, and the junction held 10 bases outside the gene matches. Germline assignment: CDR1 SNHLY and CDR2 FYNNEI. CDR3 protein: CASSEVAGGNPFQETQYF. The CDR3 region has the DNA TGTGCCAGCAGTGAGGTAGCGGGAGGGAACCCGTTCCAAGAGACCCAGTACTTC.

This clonotype has only a few counts. The chain links TRBV12-3 or TRBV12-4 to TRBJ2-7; the D gene is possibly TRBD2 (6 bases). Trimming took off 7 bases at V and 2 bases at J, with 18 bases between the two ends. The CDR3 length is 15 residues. CDR3 DNA: TGTGCCAGCAAAGACTCAAGCGGAGGGACCTACGAGCAGTACTTC. Protein product: CASKDSSGGTYEQYF.

This clonotype was found many times. This chain uses TRBV5-5 with TRBJ2-5; 8 bases fit TRBD2. The CDR3 loop spans 14 amino acids. The junction had 5 bases not matched to a gene; V was cut back by 2 bases and J by 5 bases. Germline V gene data show CDR1 as SGHKS and CDR2 as YYEKEE (reference sequence). CDR3: CASSFGTGGETQYF. CDR3 sequence (DNA): TGTGCCAGCAGCTTCGGGACGGGAGGGGAGACCCAGTACTTC. Using reference TRBV5-5 and TRBJ2-5 for the parts outside the CDR3, the full variable domain is DAGVTQSPTHLIKTRGQQVTLRCSPISGHKSVSWYQQVLGQGPQFIFQYYEKEERGRGNFPDRFSARQFPNYSSELNVNALLLGDSALYLCASSFGTGGETQYFGPGTRLLVL.

The rearrangement joins TRBV7-8 to TRBJ2-7; no firm D call. Per germline, CDR1 SGHVS and CDR2 FQNEAQ. Trimming took off 6 bases at V and 4 bases at J, with 19 bases between the two ends. The CDR3 loop spans 15 amino acids. The CDR3 loop is CASSSRQRLGYEQYF. CDR3 DNA sequence: TGTGCCAGCAGTTCACGCCAGCGTCTCGGGTACGAGCAGTACTTC.

The chain uses TRBV29-1 and TRBJ1-4; the D is unclear. V lost 4 bases and J 6 bases, leaving 18 bases between the germline ends. In germline, CDR1 is SQVTM, CDR2 ANQGSEA. The CDR3 contains 15 residues. The CDR3 is CSVAQGAGVDEKLFF. CDR3 nucleotide sequence: TGCAGCGTTGCCCAAGGAGCGGGAGTTGATGAAAAACTGTTTTTT.

The chain links TRBV5-4 to TRBJ2-5; a possible D gene is TRBD2 (5 bases). Looked up from germline, CDR1 is SGHNT and CDR2 is YYREEE (reference sequence). The V end lost 4 bases, the J end lost 4 bases, and 14 bases lay between the germline ends. The CDR3 is made up of 14 amino acids. In nucleotides, the CDR3 is TGTGCCAGCAGCCGCGGGCCAGATGGAGAGACCCAGTACTTC. As protein: CASSRGPDGETQYF.